These 28 T cell receptor beta chains share one sample of origin, sequenced in a study of cytomegalovirus exposure and HLA in healthy donors. The study ran its PCR with 60 Vbeta and 13 Jbeta primers. Assay used: immunoSEQ multiplex PCR; TCRdb lists only in-frame clones, some missing. This sample carries under 150,000 clones, almost 85% of them seen once, and the ten largest clones take roughly 2.5%. Sample: PBMCs. Source of these receptors: a boy under 10 years old in good health and CMV-seronegative.

Comment on this clone: The junction departs from the called germline gene at one end, perhaps through a read error. The J gene is TRBJ2-1, the V gene TRBV20-1; D may be TRBD2 (6 bases). The CDR3 has 8 residues. Germline loops: CDR1 DFQATT, CDR2 SNEGSKA (reference sequence). The CDR3 sequence: CSASGSIF. CDR3 coding DNA: TGCAGTGCTAGCGGGAGTATCTTC.

This clone has more than one count but fewer than ten. The J gene is TRBJ1-2, the V gene TRBV5-1; 10 bases match TRBD1. The ends lost 0 bases at V and 4 bases at J; junction bases unmatched: 9. Germline lookup yields CDR1 SGHRS and CDR2 YFSETQ. This CDR3 contains 17 residues. Here the CDR3 reads CASSLGKGTGVGYGYTF. CDR3 nucleotides: TGCGCCAGCAGCTTGGGCAAAGGGACAGGGGTCGGCTATGGCTACACCTTC.

The V gene is TRBV6-5, the J gene TRBJ2-1; 13 nucleotides line up with TRBD2. The germline gives CDR1 MNHEY, CDR2 SVGAGI. Unmatched junction bases numbered 6, after V lost 5 bases and J lost 8 bases. The CDR3 is made up of 15 amino acids. In DNA, the CDR3 is TGTGCCAGCAGTACAGGGACTAGCGGGGACCATGAGCAGTTCTTC. It is translated as CASSTGTSGDHEQFF.

V is TRBV19 and J is TRBJ1-2; TRBD1 agrees at 9 bases. CDR3 length: 14 amino acids. J was trimmed by 8 bases and V by 7 bases; bases with no gene match: 11. The germline CDR1 and CDR2 sequences are LNHDA and SQIVND (reference sequence). The CDR3 DNA follows: TGTGCCAGTATCGGGACAGGGTATCGAAAGGGCTACACCTTC. Encoded protein: CASIGTGYRKGYTF.

The V and J genes are TRBV9 and TRBJ2-1, with 13 bases identical to TRBD2. Germline loops: CDR1 SGDLS, CDR2 YYNGEE. The CDR3 sequence is 16 residues long. With V trimmed by 3 bases and J by 5 bases, 5 bases remained unmatched. Here the CDR3 reads CASSAGTSGNHNEQFF. The CDR3 bases are TGTGCCAGCAGCGCCGGGACTAGCGGGAATCACAATGAGCAGTTCTTC.

This chain links TRBV4-2 with TRBJ2-2; tentative D call: TRBD2 (5 bases). CDR3 length equals 17 residues. Deletions cut 4 bases from V and 0 bases from J, with 15 bases between. The germline V gene has CDR1 LGHNA and CDR2 YNFKEQ. The CDR3 nucleotides read TGTGCCAGCAGCCGCATTACCGGGAACTCGAACACCGGGGAGCTGTTTTTT. Amino acid sequence: CASSRITGNSNTGELFF.

This sequence joins TRBV7-2 and TRBJ1-5; 9 bases fit TRBD1. V trimming: 3 bases; J trimming: 5 bases; junction bases outside the gene matches: 5. The CDR3 covers 15 residues. From germline, CDR1 is SGHTA and CDR2 FQGNSA. For the CDR3, the DNA is TGTGCCAGCAGCTTTACAGGGGGCTGGGATCAGCCCCAGCATTTT. As protein: CASSFTGGWDQPQHF.

The rearrangement joins TRBV19 to TRBJ1-5, with 7 bases fitting TRBD1. CDR3 length: 15 amino acids. The ends lost 5 bases at V and 0 bases at J; junction bases unmatched: 4. Germline CDR1 LNHDA, CDR2 SQIVND (reference sequence). The CDR3 coding sequence is TGTGCCAGTAGTCACCGGGACAGTAGCAATCAGCCCCAGCATTTT. Translating it yields CASSHRDSSNQPQHF.

This clone was counted between two and nine times. The chain links TRBV6-6 to TRBJ1-2; TRBD1 aligns across 9 bases. Germline V gene sequence: CDR1 MNHNY, CDR2 SVGAGI (reference sequence). With V trimmed by 2 bases and J by 1 base, 2 bases remained unmatched. This CDR3 region has 15 residues. CDR3 amino acids: CASSYPGQGNYGYTF. DNA of the CDR3: TGTGCCAGCAGTTACCCGGGACAGGGTAACTATGGCTACACCTTC.

The V call is TRBV21-1, the J call TRBJ2-5; the table gives TRBD1 as D, unverified against the DNA. TRBV21-1 is described as a pseudogene. The CDR3 extends over 17 amino acids. CDR3 residues: CASSKEAAGGPRETQYF. The CDR3 bases are TGTGCCAGCAGCAAAGAAGCGGCAGGGGGCCCCCGAGAGACCCAGTACTTC.

V and J are TRBV9 and TRBJ2-3; 9 nucleotides align to TRBD1. CDR1 and CDR2 (germline): SGDLS, YYNGEE. The CDR3 length is 15 residues. The V segment lost 3 bases and the J segment 5 bases; nucleotides outside the gene matches: 7. CDR3 sequence reads: CASSANRGRGDTQYF. The CDR3 bases are TGTGCCAGCAGCGCCAACAGGGGGCGAGGAGATACGCAGTATTTT.

The V call is TRBV10-2, the J call TRBJ1-1; D gene uncertain. Trimming took 3 bases from V and 7 from J, leaving 12 bases between them. Germline CDR1 WSHSY, CDR2 SAAADI. This CDR3 has 13 residues. The CDR3 here is CASSDPSGSEAFF. CDR3 in DNA: TGCGCCAGCAGTGACCCCTCTGGCAGTGAAGCTTTCTTT.

This sequence joins TRBV27 and TRBJ2-1; 8 bases are shared with TRBD1. There are 17 residues in the CDR3. CDR1 and CDR2 from the germline V gene are MNHEY and SMNVEV (reference sequence). V was clipped by 5 bases and J by 6 bases; unmatched bases: 15. The CDR3 spells CASSLWWAGGGRNEQFF. CDR3 sequence (DNA): TGTGCCAGCAGTCTATGGTGGGCAGGGGGCGGCCGCAATGAGCAGTTCTTC.

The chain combines TRBV7-2 with TRBJ1-5; 8 nucleotides match TRBD1. CDR3 length: 16 residues. Germline V lookup: CDR1 SGHTA, CDR2 FQGNSA. With V trimmed by 3 bases and J by 7 bases, 11 bases remained unmatched. The CDR3 sequence: CASSFTTGAGQQPQHF. DNA for the CDR3: TGTGCCAGCAGCTTTACGACAGGGGCGGGACAACAGCCCCAGCATTTT.

V and J are TRBV10-1 and TRBJ2-3; TRBD2 aligns across 10 bases. Germline V CDR1 and CDR2: WNHNN, SYGVQD (reference sequence). This CDR3 is 18 amino acids long. V trimming: 10 bases; J trimming: 3 bases; junction bases outside the gene matches: 19. CDR3 sequence (DNA): TGCGCCAACACTGGGGCTAGCGGGGGTCCCGGGAGAACAGATACGCAGTATTTT. Amino acid sequence: CANTGASGGPGRTDTQYF.

Remarks on this clone: This same CDR3 is encoded by further DNA sequences in the sample. The gene calls are TRBV6-4 and TRBJ2-1; 13 nucleotides match TRBD2. In germline, CDR1 is MRHNA, CDR2 SNTAGT. The CDR3 runs 15 residues. V lost 5 bases and J lost 8; bases outside the gene matches: 6. This chain's CDR3 is CASSLRTSGSDEQFF. CDR3 bases: TGTGCCAGCAGTCTTCGGACTAGCGGGAGTGATGAGCAGTTCTTC.

The chain couples TRBV9 to TRBJ2-2; D is perhaps TRBD1 (6 bases). The CDR3 runs to 14 residues. The V end was cut by 4 bases, the J end by 3 bases, with 10 bases between. Germline values: CDR1 SGDLS, CDR2 YYNGEE. CDR3 loop: CASSPGADTGELFF. For the CDR3, the DNA is TGTGCCAGCAGCCCAGGGGCCGACACCGGGGAGCTGTTTTTT. Drawing the rest from reference TRBV9 and TRBJ2-2, the complete variable domain is DSGVTQTPKHLITATGQRVTLRCSPRSGDLSVYWYQQSLDQGLQFLIQYYNGEERAKGNILERFSAQQFPDLHSELNLSSLELGDSALYFCASSPGADTGELFFGEGSRLTVL.

This chain uses TRBV27 with TRBJ1-1, with D hard to call. The germline V gene has CDR1 MNHEY and CDR2 SMNVEV (reference sequence). The CDR3 has 15 amino acids. The V and J ends lost 3 bases and 0 bases respectively, with 11 bases between them. CDR3 in DNA: TGTGCCAGCAGTTTCCTGAGAGAAGTGAACACTGAAGCTTTCTTT. Its translation: CASSFLREVNTEAFF.

Only one count was recorded for this clone. The genes are TRBV11-2 and TRBJ2-1; a weak D match, TRBD2 (5 bases). Germline V gene data show CDR1 as SGHAT and CDR2 as FQNNGV. V shed 1 base and J shed 9 bases, with 19 bases lying between them. This CDR3 has 16 residues. The CDR3 DNA reads as TGTGCCAGCAGCTTAGTAACCGGTTTCTTGGGGAGTGAGCAGTTCTTC. It is translated as CASSLVTGFLGSEQFF.

V is TRBV9 and J is TRBJ1-2; TRBD1 aligns across 9 bases. The CDR3 spans 15 residues. The V segment lost 4 bases and the J segment 4 bases; nucleotides outside the gene matches: 8. Germline loops: CDR1 SGDLS, CDR2 YYNGEE. The DNA of the CDR3 is TGTGCCAGCAGCCTTTGGACAGGGGTTGGCTATGGCTACACCTTC. Its protein product is CASSLWTGVGYGYTF.

The V and J genes are TRBV27 and TRBJ2-5, with a possible D match to TRBD2 (6 bases). V was shortened by 5 bases and J by 4 bases, with 23 bases between the two germline ends. Germline V gene lookup returns CDR1 MNHEY and CDR2 SMNVEV (reference sequence). The CDR3 runs 17 residues. CDR3 in DNA: TGTGCCAGCAGTCAAAGACACACGGGACTCGCCTTAGAGACCCAGTACTTC. It is translated as CASSQRHTGLALETQYF.

The chain carries TRBV27 and TRBJ1-5, with 10 bases matching TRBD1. Trimming at V came to 0 bases and at J to 6 bases, leaving 5 bases not matched to a gene. CDR1 MNHEY and CDR2 SMNVEV come from the germline V gene (reference sequence). This CDR3 spans 16 amino acids. CDR3 nucleotides: TGTGCCAGCAGTTTATCTGGGACAGGGGTAGCTCAGCCCCAGCATTTT. Translation: CASSLSGTGVAQPQHF.

The rearrangement links TRBV7-3 to TRBJ2-1, with 8 bases identical to TRBD2. V trimming: 5 bases; J trimming: 4 bases; junction bases outside the gene matches: 10. Germline-derived CDR1 and CDR2 are SGHTA and FQGTGA. The CDR3 covers 16 residues. CDR3 region: CASSNSGTRTYNEQFF. The DNA for the CDR3 is TGTGCCAGCAGCAACTCCGGGACTAGGACGTACAATGAGCAGTTCTTC.

The rearrangement links TRBV7-3 to TRBJ1-2, with a tentative D call TRBD1 (6 bases). V was cut by 4 bases and J by 1 base, with 22 bases left in between. The CDR3 is 18 amino acids. Looked up from germline, CDR1 is SGHTA and CDR2 is FQGTGA. CDR3 region: CASSSFFLGQNYNYGYTF. The CDR3 DNA is TGTGCCAGCAGCTCTTTTTTTCTTGGACAGAATTATAACTATGGCTACACCTTC.

V and J are TRBV19 and TRBJ1-1; the D gene is possibly TRBD1 (5 bases). Germline V gene data show CDR1 as LNHDA and CDR2 as SQIVND (reference sequence). Trimming cost V 7 bases and J 4 bases, with 10 bases left between them. The CDR3 contains 12 residues. The CDR3 loop is CASTGGGTEAFF. The CDR3 coding sequence is TGTGCCAGTACGGGGGGGGGCACTGAAGCTTTCTTT.

This rearrangement joins TRBV5-5 to TRBJ2-3; 8 nucleotides agree with TRBD1. This CDR3 is built from 15 residues. Trimming cost V 4 bases and J 3 bases; bases outside gene matches: 7. Germline CDR1 SGHKS, CDR2 YYEKEE (reference sequence). For the CDR3, the DNA is TGTGCCAGCAGCCACAGGGGGGAGTTAACAGATACGCAGTATTTT. This translates into CASSHRGELTDTQYF.

This chain connects TRBV6-5 to TRBJ1-5; 7 bases line up with TRBD1. CDR1 and CDR2 (germline): MNHEY, SVGAGI. V trimming: 6 bases; J trimming: 5 bases; junction bases outside the gene matches: 4. The CDR3 runs 13 residues. CDR3 sequence: CASSLDRDQPQHF. In DNA form, the CDR3 reads TGTGCCAGCAGCCTCGACAGGGATCAGCCCCAGCATTTT.

This clone occurred once. The rearrangement uses TRBV30 and TRBJ1-2; TRBD1 matches 7 bases. Germline V gene lookup returns CDR1 GTSNPN and CDR2 SVGIG (reference sequence). Unmatched junction bases numbered 0, after V lost 5 bases and J lost 6 bases. This CDR3 has 10 amino acids. Here the CDR3 DNA reads TGTGCCTGGGACAGGGATGGCTACACCTTC. It encodes CAWDRDGYTF.